Presented here are 15 T cell receptor beta chains from one specimen sequenced in a study of T-cell reconstitution after alpha-beta-depleted transplantation in children. Preparation of the TCRbeta library used unique molecular identifiers. TCRdb redid the calling of the PCR reads with MiXCR, one entry per CDR3 protein. The sample has approximately 44,000 distinct CDR3 sequences; 5.5% to 7.5% are singletons. The sequences come from PBMCs, mostly from graft donor cells, collected 60 days after TCRalphabeta/CD19-depleted stem cell transplant. Receptors originate from a female patient aged 2-15 years who had a stem cell transplant for aplastic anemia, so the T cells may come from the graft donor.

In this sample, this clonotype turned up many times. The rearrangement joins TRBV30 to TRBJ2-2, with TRBD2 identical over 7 bases. CDR1 GTSNPN and CDR2 SVGIG come from the germline V gene (reference sequence). The CDR3 is made up of 15 amino acids. V lost 3 bases and J lost 2; bases outside the gene matches: 6. The CDR3 spells CAWSDLAENTGELFF. CDR3 in DNA: TGTGCCTGGAGCGACCTAGCGGAAAACACCGGGGAGCTGTTTTTT. The full variable domain, completed using reference TRBV30 and TRBJ2-2, is SQTIHQWPATLVQPVGSPLSLECTVEGTSNPNLYWYRQAAGRGLQLLFYSVGIGQISSEVPQNLSASRPQDRQFILSSKKLLLSDSGFYLCAWSDLAENTGELFFGEGSRLTVL.

This clonotype was recorded many times. This chain uses TRBV7-9 with TRBJ2-1, with TRBD1 matching 10 bases. The germline CDR1 and CDR2 sequences are SEHNR and FQNEAQ (reference sequence). V trimming: 7 bases; J trimming: 6 bases; junction bases outside the gene matches: 6. The CDR3 length is 14 residues. CDR3 sequence (DNA): TGTGCCAGCACGGTGACAGGGGGCTTCAATGAGCAGTTCTTC. Translation: CASTVTGGFNEQFF.

This clonotype was detected only a few times. CDR3 in DNA: TGTGCCTGGAGGGATCGGGGGGGCGGGAATACGCAGTATTTT. Amino acids: CAWRDRGGGNTQYF. The gene calls are TRBV30 and TRBJ2-3; 8 bases line up with TRBD2. J gave up 7 bases and V 3 bases, and 9 bases lay outside the gene matches. This CDR3 is built from 14 residues. Germline CDR1 is GTSNPN and CDR2 is SVGIG (reference sequence).

This chain uses TRBV11-2 with TRBJ2-5; 8 bases are shared with TRBD1. This CDR3 is built from 16 residues. Per germline, CDR1 SGHAT and CDR2 FQNNGV. V was pared by 5 bases and J by 2 bases, with 10 bases of the junction left unmatched. Here the CDR3 DNA reads TGTGCCAGCAGCCGGACAGGGCCTTTGAAACAAGAGACCCAGTACTTC. Its translation is CASSRTGPLKQETQYF. Full variable domain (missing parts from reference TRBV11-2 and TRBJ2-5): EAGVAQSPRYKIIEKRQSVAFWCNPISGHATLYWYQQILGQGPKLLIQFQNNGVVDDSQLPKDRFSAERLKGVDSTLKIQPAKLEDSAVYLCASSRTGPLKQETQYFGPGTRLLVL.

This clonotype was picked up many times. V and J are TRBV30 and TRBJ1-4, with D perhaps matching TRBD1 (6 bases). The V gene's germline CDR1 is GTSNPN and CDR2 SVGIG (reference sequence). The CDR3 is 14 amino acids. The V end lost 5 bases, the J end lost 3 bases, and 13 bases lay between the germline ends. DNA for the CDR3: TGTGCCTGGGGGAACAGGGCTGCTAATGAAAAACTGTTTTTT. Translation: CAWGNRAANEKLFF.

This clonotype showed up many times. The rearrangement uses TRBV28 and TRBJ1-3; 7 bases align to TRBD1. V lost 6 bases to trimming and J lost 4 bases; unmatched junction nucleotides: 6. Germline V CDR1 and CDR2: MDHEN, SYDVKM. The CDR3 has 14 residues. CDR3 amino acids: CASSNRGGGNTIYF. CDR3 nucleotides: TGTGCCAGCAGCAACAGGGGTGGGGGAAACACCATATATTTT.

This clonotype has ten or more counts. The chain joins TRBV20-1 to TRBJ1-1, with D tentatively TRBD1 (6 bases). CDR3 length: 13 amino acids. Germline V gene data show CDR1 as DFQATT and CDR2 as SNEGSKA (reference sequence). This CDR3 is CRGTDSLLREAFF. As DNA, the CDR3 is TGCAGGGGGACGGACAGCCTTCTTCGTGAAGCTTTCTTT.

The chain is built from TRBV7-9 and TRBJ2-3; D not resolved. Trimming removed 1 base from V and 0 bases from J, with 5 bases in between. Germline V gene sequence: CDR1 SEHNR, CDR2 FQNEAQ (reference sequence). CDR3 length: 14 residues. The CDR3 spells CASSLETSTDTQYF. The CDR3 DNA reads as TGTGCCAGCAGCTTAGAGACTAGCACAGATACGCAGTATTTT.

This clonotype appeared many times. A read error may account for a junction end that differs from germline. The rearrangement links TRBV6-5 to TRBJ2-3; TRBD2 aligns across 14 bases. The germline V gene encodes CDR1 MNHEY and CDR2 SVGAGI. The CDR3 sequence is 13 residues long. CDR3 in DNA: TGCGGGACTAGCGGGGGACACACAGATACGCAGTATTTT. It translates to CGTSGGHTDTQYF.

This clonotype was counted only a few times. This rearrangement joins TRBV7-8 to TRBJ2-2; D not certain. The CDR3 is 15 residues long. V was clipped by 5 bases and J by 1 base, with 11 bases between them. Germline CDR1 reads SGHVS; CDR2 reads FQNEAQ. CDR3 in amino acids: CASSGSTVNTGELFF. The CDR3 coding sequence is TGTGCCAGCAGCGGGTCGACTGTGAACACCGGGGAGCTGTTTTTT.

This clonotype came up many times. The rearrangement uses TRBV7-2 and TRBJ2-4; TRBD2 agrees at 7 bases. The CDR3 runs to 15 residues. V gave up 0 bases and J gave up 6 bases; unmatched junction bases: 5. CDR1 SGHTA and CDR2 FQGNSA come from the germline V gene. The CDR3 sequence: CASSLAGGAVNIQYF. The CDR3 region has the DNA TGTGCCAGCAGCTTAGCGGGAGGGGCCGTAAACATTCAGTACTTC.

This clonotype occurred many times. The chain couples TRBV18 to TRBJ2-7; perhaps TRBD2 as D (7 bases). V dropped 0 bases and J dropped 0 bases, with 9 bases sitting between them. CDR1 is KGHSH and CDR2 is LQKENI in the germline V gene. The CDR3 is made up of 15 amino acids. CDR3 region: CASSPPGGASYEQYF. The CDR3 nucleotides are TGTGCCAGCTCACCACCGGGGGGGGCCTCCTACGAGCAGTACTTC.

This clonotype was counted many times. The chain links TRBV7-9 to TRBJ2-1, with D uncertain. CDR3 length equals 17 residues. Germline V gene sequence: CDR1 SEHNR, CDR2 FQNEAQ (reference sequence). Between the trimmed V and J ends, which lost 6 bases and 7 bases, there was a span of 25 bases. CDR3 in amino acids: CASSKSEVIGYLNEQFF. The DNA for the CDR3 is TGTGCCAGCAGTAAATCAGAGGTTATTGGATACCTGAATGAGCAGTTCTTC.

This clonotype was seen only a few times. The chain carries TRBV3-1 and TRBJ2-1, with 8 bases that match TRBD1. After removal of 1 base from V and 0 bases from J, the junction contained 11 bases not matched to a gene. There are 19 residues in the CDR3. Germline CDR1 LGHDT, CDR2 YNNKEL (reference sequence). The CDR3 bases are TGTGCCAGCAGCCAAGGGACAGGGTTTGGCAGTAGCTCCTACAATGAGCAGTTCTTC. Protein product: CASSQGTGFGSSSYNEQFF.

Ten or more counts support this clonotype. The V call is TRBV12-3 or TRBV12-4, the J call TRBJ2-1; TRBD2 aligns across 9 bases. The length of the CDR3 is 15 residues. V was pared by 3 bases and J by 6 bases, with 6 bases of the junction left unmatched. CDR3 residues: CASSFSSGIPNEQFF. CDR3 in DNA: TGTGCCAGCAGTTTTTCTAGCGGGATTCCCAATGAGCAGTTCTTC.